The entry below gives a single TCR beta chain sequence along with its context. Time point given: baseline, week 1 (first vaccination visit). Treatment in this sample: pre-vaccination baseline after standard-of-care therapy. This entry belongs to a study of a mutant IDH1 vaccine in newly diagnosed glioma. Profiled with immunoSEQ multiplex PCR; TCRdb holds only in-frame clones, not every one. The sample shows approximately 92,000 clones, around 77% of them seen only once. V lost 2 bases, J lost 2 bases, and 5 bases stayed unmatched. The CDR3 is made up of 16 amino acids. The V gene's germline CDR1 is MDHEN and CDR2 SYDVKM.

Specimen: PBMCs, collected from a glioma patient treated with radiotherapy, temozolomide or both. The V call is TRBV28, the J call TRBJ2-3; 9 bases are shared with TRBD1. This clonotype was sampled from a man in his forties with glioma. CDR3 in DNA: TGTGCCAGCAGTTTAATTGGACAGGGGTTCACAGATACGCAGTATTTT. Its translation: CASSLIGQGFTDTQYF.